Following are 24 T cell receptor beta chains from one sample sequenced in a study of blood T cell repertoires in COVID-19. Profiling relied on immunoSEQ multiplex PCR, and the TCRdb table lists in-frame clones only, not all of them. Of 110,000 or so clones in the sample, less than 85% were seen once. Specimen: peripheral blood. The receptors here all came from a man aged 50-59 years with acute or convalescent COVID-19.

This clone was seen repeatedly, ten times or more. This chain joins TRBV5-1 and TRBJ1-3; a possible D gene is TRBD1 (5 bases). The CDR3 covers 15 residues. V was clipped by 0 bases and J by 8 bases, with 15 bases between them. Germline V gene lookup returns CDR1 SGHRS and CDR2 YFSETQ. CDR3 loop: CASSLVARAGDTIYF. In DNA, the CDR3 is TGCGCCAGCAGCTTGGTGGCCAGGGCAGGTGACACCATATATTTT.

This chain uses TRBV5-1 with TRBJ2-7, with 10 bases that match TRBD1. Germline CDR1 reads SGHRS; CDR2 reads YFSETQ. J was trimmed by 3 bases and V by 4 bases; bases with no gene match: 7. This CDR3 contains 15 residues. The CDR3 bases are TGCGCCAGCAGCCTGGTGGGACAGGGGCTCTACGAGCAGTACTTC. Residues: CASSLVGQGLYEQYF.

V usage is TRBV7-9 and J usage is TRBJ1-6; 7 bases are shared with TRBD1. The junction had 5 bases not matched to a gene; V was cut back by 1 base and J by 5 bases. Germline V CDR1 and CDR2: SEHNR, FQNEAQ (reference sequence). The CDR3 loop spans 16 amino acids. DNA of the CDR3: TGTGCCAGCAGCTTAGGGGCCGGGACAGATAATTCACCCCTCCACTTT. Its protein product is CASSLGAGTDNSPLHF. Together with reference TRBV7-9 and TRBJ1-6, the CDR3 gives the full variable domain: DTGVSQNPRHKITKRGQNVTFRCDPISEHNRLYWYRQTLGQGPEFLTYFQNEAQLEKSRLLSDRFSAERPKGSFSTLEIQRTEQGDSAMYLCASSLGAGTDNSPLHFGNGTRLTVT.

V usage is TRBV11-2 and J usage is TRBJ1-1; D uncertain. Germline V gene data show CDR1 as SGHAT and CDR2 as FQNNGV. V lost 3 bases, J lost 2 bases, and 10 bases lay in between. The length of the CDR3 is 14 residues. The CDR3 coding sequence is TGTGCCAGCAGCTTCGGAAACTATAACACTGAAGCTTTCTTT. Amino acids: CASSFGNYNTEAFF.

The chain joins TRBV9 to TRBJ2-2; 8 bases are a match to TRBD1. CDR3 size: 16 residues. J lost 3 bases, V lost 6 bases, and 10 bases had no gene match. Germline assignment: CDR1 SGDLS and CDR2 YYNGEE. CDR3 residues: CASNPWTGRDTGELFF. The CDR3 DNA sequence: TGTGCCAGCAACCCCTGGACAGGGCGGGACACCGGGGAGCTGTTTTTT.

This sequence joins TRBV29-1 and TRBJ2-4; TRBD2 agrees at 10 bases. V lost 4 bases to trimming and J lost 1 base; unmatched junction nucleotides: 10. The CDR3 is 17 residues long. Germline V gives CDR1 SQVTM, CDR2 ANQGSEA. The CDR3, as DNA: TGCAGCGTTGTTCTAGCGGGGGAGGATGTGGCCAAAAACATTCAGTACTTC. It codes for CSVVLAGEDVAKNIQYF.

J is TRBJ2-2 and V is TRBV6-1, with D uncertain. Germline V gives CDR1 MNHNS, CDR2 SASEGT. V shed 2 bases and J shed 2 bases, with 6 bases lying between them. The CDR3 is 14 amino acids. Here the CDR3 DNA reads TGTGCCAGCAGTGAACACACCAACACCGGGGAGCTGTTTTTT. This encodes CASSEHTNTGELFF.

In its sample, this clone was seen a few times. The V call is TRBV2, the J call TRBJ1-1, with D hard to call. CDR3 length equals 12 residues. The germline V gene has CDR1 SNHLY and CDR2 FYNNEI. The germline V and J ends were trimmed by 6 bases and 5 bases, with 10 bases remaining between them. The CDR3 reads CASRMVYTEAFF. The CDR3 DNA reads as TGTGCCAGCAGAATGGTCTATACTGAAGCTTTCTTT.

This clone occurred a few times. Here the CDR3 reads CASSQGSYPYNEQFF. The CDR3 coding sequence is TGTGCCAGCAGCCAAGGAAGCTATCCCTACAATGAGCAGTTCTTC. The rearrangement links TRBV3-1 (or the pseudogene TRBV3-2) to TRBJ2-1; D not resolved. Trimming took 1 base from V and 2 from J, leaving 9 bases between them. CDR1 and CDR2 from the germline V gene are LGHDT and YNNKEL (reference sequence). This CDR3 comprises 15 residues.

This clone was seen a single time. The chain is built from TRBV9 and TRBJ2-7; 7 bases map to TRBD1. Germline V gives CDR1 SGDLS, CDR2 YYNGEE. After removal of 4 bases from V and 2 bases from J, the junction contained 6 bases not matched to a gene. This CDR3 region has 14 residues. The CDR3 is CASSYGQEAYEQYF. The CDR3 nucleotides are TGTGCCAGCAGCTACGGACAGGAAGCCTACGAGCAGTACTTC.

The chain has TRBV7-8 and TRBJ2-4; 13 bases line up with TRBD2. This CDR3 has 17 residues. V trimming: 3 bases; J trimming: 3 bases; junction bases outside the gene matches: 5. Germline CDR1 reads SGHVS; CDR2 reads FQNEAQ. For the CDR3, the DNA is TGTGCCAGCAGCTTGGGACTAGCGGGGAGGGACAAAAACATTCAGTACTTC. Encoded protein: CASSLGLAGRDKNIQYF.

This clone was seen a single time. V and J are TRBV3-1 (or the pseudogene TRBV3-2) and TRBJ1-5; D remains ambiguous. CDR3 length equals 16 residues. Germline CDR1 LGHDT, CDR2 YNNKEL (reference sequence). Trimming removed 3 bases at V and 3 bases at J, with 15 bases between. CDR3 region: CASSHRTGGPNQPQHF. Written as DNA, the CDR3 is TGTGCCAGCAGCCATAGGACCGGAGGACCCAATCAGCCCCAGCATTTT.

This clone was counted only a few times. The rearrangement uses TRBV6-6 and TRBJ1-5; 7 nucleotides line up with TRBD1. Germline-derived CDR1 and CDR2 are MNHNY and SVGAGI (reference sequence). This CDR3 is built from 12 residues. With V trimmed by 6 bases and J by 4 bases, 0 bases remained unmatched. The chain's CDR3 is CASRDRNQPQHF. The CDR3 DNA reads TGTGCCAGCAGGGACAGGAATCAGCCCCAGCATTTT.

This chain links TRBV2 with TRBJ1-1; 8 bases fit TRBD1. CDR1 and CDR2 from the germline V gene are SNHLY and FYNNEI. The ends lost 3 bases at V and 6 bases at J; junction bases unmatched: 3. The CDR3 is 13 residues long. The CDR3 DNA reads TGTGCCAGCAGTGAGACAGGGGCGTCTGAAGCTTTCTTT. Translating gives CASSETGASEAFF.

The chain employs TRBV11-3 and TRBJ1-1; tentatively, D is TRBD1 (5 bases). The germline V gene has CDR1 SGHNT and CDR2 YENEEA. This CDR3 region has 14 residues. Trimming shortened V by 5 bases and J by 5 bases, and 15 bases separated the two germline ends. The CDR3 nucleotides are TGTGCCAGCAGCCGCTCTGCGGGGCGTACTGAAGCTTTCTTT. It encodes CASSRSAGRTEAFF. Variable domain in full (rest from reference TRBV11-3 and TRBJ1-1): EAGVVQSPRYKIIEKKQPVAFWCNPISGHNTLYWYLQNLGQGPELLIRYENEEAVDDSQLPKDRFSAERLKGVDSTLKIQPAELGDSAVYLCASSRSAGRTEAFFGQGTRLTVV.

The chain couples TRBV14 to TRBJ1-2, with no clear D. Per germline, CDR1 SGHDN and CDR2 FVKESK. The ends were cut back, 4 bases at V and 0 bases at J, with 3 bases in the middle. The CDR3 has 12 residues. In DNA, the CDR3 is TGTGCCAGCAGCCCTTCTAACTATGGCTACACCTTC. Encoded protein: CASSPSNYGYTF.

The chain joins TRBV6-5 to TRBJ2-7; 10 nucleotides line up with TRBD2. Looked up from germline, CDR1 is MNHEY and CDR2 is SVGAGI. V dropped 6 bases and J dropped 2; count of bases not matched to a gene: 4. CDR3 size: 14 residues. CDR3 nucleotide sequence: TGTGCCAGCAGGTCCGGACTAGCGGCCTACGAGCAGTACTTC. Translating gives CASRSGLAAYEQYF.

The CDR3: CASSEGAEEKLFF. CDR3 bases: TGTGCCAGCAGTGAAGGGGCCGAAGAAAAACTGTTTTTT. The chain recombines TRBV6-1 with TRBJ1-4; D remains ambiguous. Trimming left V 1 base short and J 8 bases short, with 8 bases between. Germline assignment: CDR1 MNHNS and CDR2 SASEGT. The length of the CDR3 is 13 residues.

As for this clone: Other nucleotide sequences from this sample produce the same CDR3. DNA of the CDR3: TGTGCCAGCAGCCAAGATCTATTCCAGCCCCAGCATTTT. Its translation is CASSQDLFQPQHF. The V and J genes are TRBV3-1 (or the pseudogene TRBV3-2) and TRBJ1-5; D gene unclear. Trimming shortened V by 0 bases and J by 7 bases, and 7 bases separated the two germline ends. The CDR3 length is 13 residues. The germline V gene encodes CDR1 LGHDT and CDR2 YNNKEL (reference sequence).

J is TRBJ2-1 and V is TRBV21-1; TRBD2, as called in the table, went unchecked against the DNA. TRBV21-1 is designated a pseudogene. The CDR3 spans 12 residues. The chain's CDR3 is CASSGLAGEQFF. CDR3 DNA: TGTGCCAGCAGCGGACTAGCGGGCGAGCAGTTCTTC.

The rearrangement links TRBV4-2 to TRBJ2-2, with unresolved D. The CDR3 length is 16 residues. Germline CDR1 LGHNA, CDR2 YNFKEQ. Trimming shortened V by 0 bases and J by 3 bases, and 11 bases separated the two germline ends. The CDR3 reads CASSQDPLLDTGELFF. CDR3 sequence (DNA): TGTGCCAGCAGCCAAGATCCACTGCTGGACACCGGGGAGCTGTTTTTT.

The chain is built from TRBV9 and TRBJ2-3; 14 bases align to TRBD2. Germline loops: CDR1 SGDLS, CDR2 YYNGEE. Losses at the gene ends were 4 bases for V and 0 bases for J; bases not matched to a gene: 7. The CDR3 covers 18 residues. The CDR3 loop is CASSSGTSGGPSTDTQYF. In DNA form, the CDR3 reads TGTGCCAGCAGCTCAGGGACTAGCGGGGGTCCAAGCACAGATACGCAGTATTTT.

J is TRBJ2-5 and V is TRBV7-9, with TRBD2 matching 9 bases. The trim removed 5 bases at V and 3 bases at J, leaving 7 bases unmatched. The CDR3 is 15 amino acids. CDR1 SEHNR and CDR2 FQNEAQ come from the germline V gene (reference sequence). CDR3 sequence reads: CASSLVAGVKETQYF. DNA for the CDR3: TGTGCCAGCAGCCTTGTAGCGGGGGTCAAAGAGACCCAGTACTTC.

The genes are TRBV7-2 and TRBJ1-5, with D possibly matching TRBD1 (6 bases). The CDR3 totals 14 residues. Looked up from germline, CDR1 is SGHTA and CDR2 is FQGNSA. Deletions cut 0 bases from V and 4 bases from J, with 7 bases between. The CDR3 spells CASSLARGNQPQHF. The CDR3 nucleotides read TGTGCCAGCAGCTTAGCGAGGGGGAATCAGCCCCAGCATTTT.